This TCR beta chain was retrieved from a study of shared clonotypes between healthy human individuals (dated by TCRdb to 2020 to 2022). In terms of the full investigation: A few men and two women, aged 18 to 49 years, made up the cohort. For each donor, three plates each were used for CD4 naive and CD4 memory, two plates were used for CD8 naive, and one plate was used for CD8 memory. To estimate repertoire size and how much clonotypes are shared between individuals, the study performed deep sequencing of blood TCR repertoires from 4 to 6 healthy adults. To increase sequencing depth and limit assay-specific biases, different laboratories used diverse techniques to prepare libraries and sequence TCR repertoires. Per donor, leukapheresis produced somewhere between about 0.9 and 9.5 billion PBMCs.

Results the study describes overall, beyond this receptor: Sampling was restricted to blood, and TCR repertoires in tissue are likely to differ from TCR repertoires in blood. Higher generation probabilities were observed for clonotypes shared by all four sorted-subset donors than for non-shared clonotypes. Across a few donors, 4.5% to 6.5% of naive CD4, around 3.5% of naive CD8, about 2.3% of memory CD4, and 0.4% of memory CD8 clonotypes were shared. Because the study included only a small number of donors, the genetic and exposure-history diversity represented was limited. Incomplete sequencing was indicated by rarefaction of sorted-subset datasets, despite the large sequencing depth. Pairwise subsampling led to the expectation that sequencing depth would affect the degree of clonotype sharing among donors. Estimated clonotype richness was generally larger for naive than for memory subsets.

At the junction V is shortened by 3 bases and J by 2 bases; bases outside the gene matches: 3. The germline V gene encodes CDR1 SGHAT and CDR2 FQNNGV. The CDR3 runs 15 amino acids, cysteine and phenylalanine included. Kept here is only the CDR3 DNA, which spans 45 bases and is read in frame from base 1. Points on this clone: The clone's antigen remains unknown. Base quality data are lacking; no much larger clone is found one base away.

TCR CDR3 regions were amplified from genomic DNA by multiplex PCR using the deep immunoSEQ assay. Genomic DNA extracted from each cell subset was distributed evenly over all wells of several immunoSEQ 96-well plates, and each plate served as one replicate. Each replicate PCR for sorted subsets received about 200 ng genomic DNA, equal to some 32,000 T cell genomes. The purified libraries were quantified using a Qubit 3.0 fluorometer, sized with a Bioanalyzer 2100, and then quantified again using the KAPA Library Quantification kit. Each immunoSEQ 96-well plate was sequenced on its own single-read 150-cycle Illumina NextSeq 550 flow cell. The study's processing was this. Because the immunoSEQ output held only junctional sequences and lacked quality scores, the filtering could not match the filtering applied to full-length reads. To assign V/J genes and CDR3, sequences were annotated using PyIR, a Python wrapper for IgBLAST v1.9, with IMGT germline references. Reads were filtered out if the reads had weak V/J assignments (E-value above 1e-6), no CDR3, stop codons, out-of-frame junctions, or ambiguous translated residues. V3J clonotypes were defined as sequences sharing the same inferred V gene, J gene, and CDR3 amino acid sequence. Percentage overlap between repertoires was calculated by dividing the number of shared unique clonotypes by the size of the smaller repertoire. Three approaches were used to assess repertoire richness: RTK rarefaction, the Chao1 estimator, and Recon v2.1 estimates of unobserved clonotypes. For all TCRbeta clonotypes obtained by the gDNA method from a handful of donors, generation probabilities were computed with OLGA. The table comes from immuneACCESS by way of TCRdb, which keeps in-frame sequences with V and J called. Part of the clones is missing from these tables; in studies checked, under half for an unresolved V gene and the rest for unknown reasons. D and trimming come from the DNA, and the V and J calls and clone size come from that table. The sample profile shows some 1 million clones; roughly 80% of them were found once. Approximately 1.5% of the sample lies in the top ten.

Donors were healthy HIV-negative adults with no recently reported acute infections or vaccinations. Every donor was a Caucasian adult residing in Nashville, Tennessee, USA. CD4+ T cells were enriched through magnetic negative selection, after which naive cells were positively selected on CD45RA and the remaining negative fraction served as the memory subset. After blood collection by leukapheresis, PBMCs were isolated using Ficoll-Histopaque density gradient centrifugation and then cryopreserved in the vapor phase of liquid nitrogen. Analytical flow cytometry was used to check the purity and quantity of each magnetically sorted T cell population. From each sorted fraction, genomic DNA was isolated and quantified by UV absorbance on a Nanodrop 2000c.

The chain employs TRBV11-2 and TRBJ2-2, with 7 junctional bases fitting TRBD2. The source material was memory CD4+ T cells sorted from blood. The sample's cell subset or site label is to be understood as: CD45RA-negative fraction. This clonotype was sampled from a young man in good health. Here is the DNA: TGTGCCAGCAGCTTCCCTAGCGGAAACACCGGGGAGCTGTTTTTT. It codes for CASSFPSGNTGELFF.